The T cell receptor beta chain described here comes from a study of spatial heterogeneity in lung cancer. Study overall: On average, each unique TCR and UMI combination appeared more than ten times in raw reads.

A unique molecular identifier was carried by every single TCR cDNA molecule. TCRdb analysed the 5' RACE reads with MiXCR anew, one entry per CDR3 protein. The data contain over 50,000 distinct CDR3 sequences, 6.3% of them singletons. This clonotype was observed at least ten times. Described time point: sample taken at primary tumor resection. Whole RNA, which was extracted from tumor, nontumor lung tissue or frozen PBMC, was sequenced without any cell sorting. This receptor was identified in a female donor with early-stage non-small cell lung cancer. The sample in question was PBMCs, obtained at surgery.

Here the CDR3 DNA reads TGCGCCAGCAGCTTGGGGCAGGGGAGCACAGATACGCAGTATTTT. This encodes CASSLGQGSTDTQYF. This chain joins TRBV5-1 and TRBJ2-3; TRBD1 might be the D (6 bases). Germline-derived CDR1 and CDR2 are SGHRS and YFSETQ. The CDR3 contains 15 residues. The germline V and J ends were trimmed by 0 bases and 0 bases, with 8 bases remaining between them.